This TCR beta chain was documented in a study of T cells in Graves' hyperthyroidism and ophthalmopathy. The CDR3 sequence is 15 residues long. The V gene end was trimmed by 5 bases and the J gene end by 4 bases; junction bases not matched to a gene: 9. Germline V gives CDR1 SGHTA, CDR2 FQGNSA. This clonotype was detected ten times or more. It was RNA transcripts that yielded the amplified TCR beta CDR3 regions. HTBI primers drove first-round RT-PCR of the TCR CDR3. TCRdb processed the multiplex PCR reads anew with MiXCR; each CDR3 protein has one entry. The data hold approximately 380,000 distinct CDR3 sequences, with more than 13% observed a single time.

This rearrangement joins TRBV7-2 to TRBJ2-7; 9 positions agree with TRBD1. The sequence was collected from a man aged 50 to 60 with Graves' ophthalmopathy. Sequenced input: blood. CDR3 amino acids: CASSPPPGQGYEQYF. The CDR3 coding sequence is TGTGCCAGCAGCCCCCCACCGGGACAGGGTTACGAGCAGTACTTC.